This T cell receptor beta chain appears in the sequencing data of a study of response to subunit inactivated influenza vaccine. Study-level findings and limits: Each seasonal influenza vaccination, the authors suggested, recruits few new T cells.

This clonotype came up once. Its antigen is as yet unknown. TCRdb passed the RT-PCR reads through MiXCR, listing each CDR3 protein once. The table has about half a million distinct CDR3 sequences, roughly 9.7% seen once. V lost 9 bases to trimming and J lost 2 bases; unmatched junction nucleotides: 13. This CDR3 comprises 16 residues. The germline V gene encodes CDR1 SGHDT and CDR2 YYEEEE. The sample in question was PBMCs from blood, obtained about 40 days after vaccination. This TCR derives from a man between 45 and 60 years old who received an inactivated influenza vaccine. The chain links TRBV5-6 to TRBJ2-7, with 11 bases aligning to TRBD2. The CDR3 DNA reads as TGTGCCATCGGCCCCGGGCTAGCGGGGGGTACCTACGAGCAGTACTTC. This codes for CAIGPGLAGGTYEQYF.